Presented here are 32 T cell receptor beta chains from one specimen sequenced in a study of blood T cell repertoires in COVID-19. TCRdb's table, derived via immunoSEQ multiplex PCR, lists solely in-frame clones and lacks some. The data contain approximately 230,000 clones, roughly 79% of them seen just once; the ten biggest clones take up approximately 16%. Source material: PBMCs or T cells enriched from blood (not recorded which). These receptors were collected from a man between 35 and 55 years old who had recovered from COVID-19.

This chain joins TRBV25-1 and TRBJ1-6, with a weak D call TRBD1 (6 bases). The V gene lost 6 bases and the J gene lost 10 bases, with 16 bases spanning the gap. CDR1 is MGHDK, CDR2 SYGVNS, per germline. The CDR3 consists of 14 residues. CDR3 sequence: CASRDDRKGSPLHF. The CDR3 DNA sequence: TGTGCCAGCAGGGATGACAGGAAAGGGTCACCCCTCCACTTT.

The chain joins TRBV5-1 to TRBJ1-5; 7 bases fit TRBD1. Germline V gene sequence: CDR1 SGHRS, CDR2 YFSETQ. This CDR3 has 14 residues. After removal of 4 bases from V and 6 bases from J, the junction contained 7 bases not matched to a gene. The chain's CDR3 is CASSLGAGGQPQHF. In DNA, the CDR3 is TGCGCCAGCAGCCTCGGGGCAGGGGGTCAGCCCCAGCATTTT.

V is TRBV3-1 (or the pseudogene TRBV3-2) and J is TRBJ1-2; weak D call: TRBD1 (5 bases). Trimming took off 4 bases at V and 4 bases at J, with 13 bases between the two ends. Germline V gene sequence: CDR1 LGHDT, CDR2 YNNKEL (reference sequence). The CDR3 loop spans 14 amino acids. The CDR3, as DNA: TGTGCCAGCAGCCGCTTGAATCAGGGCTATGGCTACACCTTC. Translation gives CASSRLNQGYGYTF.

The CDR3 loop is CASSLGTDGTEAFF. The CDR3 nucleotides read TGTGCCAGCTCACTGGGGACTGATGGCACTGAAGCTTTCTTT. The J gene is TRBJ1-1, the V gene TRBV18; D may be TRBD1 (5 bases). CDR3 size: 14 residues. Germline V lookup: CDR1 KGHSH, CDR2 LQKENI. V lost 4 bases and J lost 4, with 13 bases in between.

The rearrangement links TRBV28 to TRBJ2-1, with 15 bases aligning to TRBD2. CDR1 is MDHEN and CDR2 is SYDVKM in the germline V gene. J gave up 5 bases and V 5 bases, and 7 bases lay outside the gene matches. The CDR3 is 17 residues long. The chain's CDR3 is CASSGWTSGRVHNEQFF. The CDR3 region has the DNA TGTGCCAGCAGTGGGTGGACTAGCGGGAGGGTCCACAATGAGCAGTTCTTC.

This rearrangement joins TRBV9 to TRBJ1-4; D is unresolved. V lost 0 bases and J lost 8, with 14 bases in between. The V gene's germline CDR1 is SGDLS and CDR2 YYNGEE. There are 15 residues in the CDR3. This chain's CDR3 is CASSVAGSGKEKLFF. The DNA for the CDR3 is TGTGCCAGCAGCGTAGCAGGAAGCGGGAAGGAAAAACTGTTTTTT.

This clone occurred once. This chain connects TRBV10-3 to TRBJ2-7, with 13 bases lining up with TRBD2. The length of the CDR3 is 13 residues. The ends lost 9 bases at V and 6 bases at J; junction bases unmatched: 5. Germline V gives CDR1 ENHRY, CDR2 SYGVKD. CDR3 in DNA: TGTGCCATACTAGCGGGAGGGACCGCCGAGCAGTACTTC. Encoded protein: CAILAGGTAEQYF.

The rearrangement joins TRBV21-1 to TRBJ1-1; TRBD1 is taken as the D call from the table, unchecked against the DNA. TRBV21-1 is termed a pseudogene. The CDR3 contains 16 residues. The CDR3 DNA sequence: TGTGCCAGCAGCATCACCTACAGGGCCTTGAACACTGAAGCTTTCTTT. Translated, it gives CASSITYRALNTEAFF.

The J gene is TRBJ2-1, the V gene TRBV5-1; tentative D call: TRBD2 (6 bases). V dropped 1 base and J dropped 3 bases, with 14 bases sitting between them. The CDR3 totals 16 residues. The germline V gene has CDR1 SGHRS and CDR2 YFSETQ. CDR3 bases: TGCGCCAGCAGCTTGCGGGGGAAAATCTACTACAATGAGCAGTTCTTC. Encoded protein: CASSLRGKIYYNEQFF.

The gene calls are TRBV2 and TRBJ1-1; 9 bases are a match to TRBD1. The CDR3 spans 13 residues. V lost 6 bases and J lost 11; bases outside the gene matches: 10. Germline CDR1 reads SNHLY; CDR2 reads FYNNEI. This CDR3 is CASRGTGGGRAFF. As DNA, the CDR3 is TGTGCCAGCAGGGGAACAGGGGGCGGACGGGCTTTCTTT.

The V and J genes are TRBV7-6 and TRBJ2-3, with D maybe TRBD2 (6 bases). The CDR3 loop spans 14 amino acids. V lost 0 bases and J 4 bases, leaving 8 bases between the germline ends. CDR1 and CDR2 from the germline V gene are SGHVS and FNYEAQ. This CDR3 reads CASSLAGGADTQYF. The CDR3 DNA reads as TGTGCCAGCAGCTTAGCGGGAGGTGCAGATACGCAGTATTTT.

V usage is TRBV30 and J usage is TRBJ2-7; 7 positions agree with TRBD2. CDR3 length: 14 residues. Looked up from germline, CDR1 is GTSNPN and CDR2 is SVGIG (reference sequence). The V gene end was trimmed by 5 bases and the J gene end by 2 bases; junction bases not matched to a gene: 9. The CDR3: CAWGQASGPYEQYF. In DNA, the CDR3 is TGTGCCTGGGGGCAGGCTAGCGGACCCTACGAGCAGTACTTC.

CDR3 region: CASSAVFTGELFF. For the CDR3, the DNA is TGTGCCAGCAGTGCAGTCTTCACCGGGGAGCTGTTTTTT. The chain couples TRBV12-3 or TRBV12-4 to TRBJ2-2; D gene uncertain. The CDR3 has 13 residues. V lost 5 bases, J lost 4 bases, and 8 bases lay in between.

V usage is TRBV10-3 and J usage is TRBJ2-1; 7 nucleotides match TRBD1. The CDR3 contains 16 residues. Germline V gene data show CDR1 as ENHRY and CDR2 as SYGVKD. V lost 1 base and J lost 4; bases outside the gene matches: 7. The CDR3 spells CAISEYRDRRYNEQFF. The CDR3 DNA reads TGTGCCATCAGTGAGTACCGGGACAGACGATACAATGAGCAGTTCTTC.

J is TRBJ2-1 and V is TRBV7-3; 8 bases are shared with TRBD2. Germline V CDR1 and CDR2: SGHTA, FQGTGA. The J segment lost 0 bases and the V segment lost 2 bases, leaving 3 bases of the junction unmatched. This CDR3 region has 16 residues. The CDR3 reads CASSLRGGTSYNEQFF. The CDR3 DNA is TGTGCCAGCAGCTTACGCGGGGGGACCTCCTACAATGAGCAGTTCTTC.

The gene calls are TRBV6-2 or TRBV6-3 and TRBJ1-2, with TRBD1 identical over 11 bases. The CDR3 has 16 amino acids. V lost 6 bases, J lost 2 bases, and 8 bases stayed unmatched. Germline V gives CDR1 MNHEY, CDR2 SVGEGT. The chain's CDR3 is CASSGGQGAANYGYTF. As DNA, the CDR3 is TGTGCCAGCAGCGGAGGACAGGGGGCAGCAAACTATGGCTACACCTTC.

The J gene is TRBJ1-2, the V gene TRBV28; D not certain. The CDR3 is 15 residues long. Germline V gene sequence: CDR1 MDHEN, CDR2 SYDVKM. Trimming shortened V by 7 bases and J by 0 bases, and 15 bases separated the two germline ends. CDR3 in amino acids: CASTTTAGTNYGYTF. In DNA, the CDR3 is TGTGCCAGCACAACCACCGCAGGCACTAACTATGGCTACACCTTC.

There are a few counts of this clone. This chain links TRBV28 with TRBJ1-4, with D perhaps matching TRBD1 (6 bases). The CDR3 is made up of 15 amino acids. Germline V gene sequence: CDR1 MDHEN, CDR2 SYDVKM. Trimming took off 8 bases at V and 7 bases at J, with 20 bases between the two ends. The CDR3 loop reads CASSPEGGAIEKLFF. CDR3 sequence (DNA): TGTGCCAGCTCCCCGGAGGGGGGGGCTATTGAAAAACTGTTTTTT.

This rearrangement joins TRBV28 to TRBJ1-3; D is unresolved. Germline values: CDR1 MDHEN, CDR2 SYDVKM. The length of the CDR3 is 11 residues. V was trimmed by 8 bases and J by 8 bases, leaving 10 bases between them. The chain's CDR3 is CASSSRDTIYF. The DNA for the CDR3 is TGTGCCAGCTCCTCGCGGGACACCATATATTTT.

The chain uses TRBV28 and TRBJ2-2; no firm D call. The V end lost 5 bases, the J end lost 5 bases, and 15 bases lay between the germline ends. The germline V gene encodes CDR1 MDHEN and CDR2 SYDVKM. The CDR3 extends over 15 amino acids. The CDR3 is CASSEAATGTGELFF. In DNA form, the CDR3 reads TGTGCCAGCAGTGAGGCTGCCACCGGGACCGGGGAGCTGTTTTTT.

Here the CDR3 reads CASSAGLSYEQYF. CDR3 sequence (DNA): TGTGCCAGCAGTGCGGGACTCTCCTACGAGCAGTACTTC. The V call is TRBV16, the J call TRBJ2-7; TRBD2 might be the D (6 bases). Germline V lookup: CDR1 KGHSY, CDR2 FQNENV. Trimming stripped 6 bases from V and 0 bases from J, with 9 bases between. The CDR3 is 13 amino acids.

The chain joins TRBV5-4 to TRBJ2-1; TRBD1 agrees at 7 bases. Per the germline V gene, CDR1 is SGHNT and CDR2 is YYREEE (reference sequence). V was pared by 5 bases and J by 9 bases, with 17 bases of the junction left unmatched. The CDR3 sequence is 16 residues long. CDR3 sequence: CASSLRPTGLGGEQFF. The CDR3 region has the DNA TGTGCCAGCAGTTTGAGACCGACAGGGCTAGGAGGTGAGCAGTTCTTC.

Worth noting for this clone: This specimen includes other DNA sequences encoding the same CDR3. This chain connects TRBV12-3 or TRBV12-4 to TRBJ1-1; perhaps TRBD1 as D (5 bases). Trimming left V 2 bases short and J 4 bases short, with 8 bases between. CDR3 length equals 13 residues. The CDR3 nucleotides read TGTGCCAGCAGTTTACGGGGGGGCACTGAAGCTTTCTTT. This gives the protein CASSLRGGTEAFF.

V gene TRBV28 combines with J gene TRBJ2-3, with TRBD2 identical over 9 bases. Germline V gene sequence: CDR1 MDHEN, CDR2 SYDVKM. The CDR3 spans 15 residues. V shed 2 bases, J shed 0 bases, and the junction held 0 bases outside the gene matches. The CDR3 loop is CASSLLAGSTDTQYF. The DNA for the CDR3 is TGTGCCAGCAGTTTACTAGCGGGAAGCACAGATACGCAGTATTTT.

The genes are TRBV3-1 (or the pseudogene TRBV3-2) and TRBJ1-1; 12 bases agree with TRBD1. Germline V gives CDR1 LGHDT, CDR2 YNNKEL (reference sequence). CDR3 length equals 15 residues. J was trimmed by 10 bases and V by 1 base; bases with no gene match: 7. The CDR3 spells CASSQGTGQGAPAFF. For the CDR3, the DNA is TGTGCCAGCAGCCAAGGAACGGGACAGGGGGCCCCAGCTTTCTTT.

For the CDR3, the DNA is TGTGCCACCAGTGACCCCGGACTAGCGGGGGTCAATGAGCAGTTCTTC. This codes for CATSDPGLAGVNEQFF. The chain has TRBV24-1 and TRBJ2-1; 13 bases are a match to TRBD2. Germline CDR1 is KGHDR and CDR2 is SFDVKD. V lost 4 bases to trimming and J lost 6 bases; unmatched junction nucleotides: 5. This CDR3 is 16 amino acids long.

Only one count was recorded for this clone. V and J are TRBV27 and TRBJ2-7; D perhaps matches TRBD1 (5 bases). This CDR3 has 16 amino acids. V lost 4 bases, J lost 5 bases, and 21 bases lay in between. From germline, CDR1 is MNHEY and CDR2 SMNVEV (reference sequence). The CDR3 bases are TGTGCCAGCAGTTCATCAGGGCGGAAGGGGTTCAACGAGCAGTACTTC. This codes for CASSSSGRKGFNEQYF.

V is TRBV20-1 and J is TRBJ2-3, with a weak D call TRBD2 (6 bases). The CDR3 loop spans 14 amino acids. Deletions cut 3 bases from V and 2 bases from J, with 12 bases between. CDR1 DFQATT and CDR2 SNEGSKA come from the germline V gene (reference sequence). The CDR3 reads CSASWQGLTDTQYF. The CDR3 nucleotides read TGCAGTGCTAGTTGGCAGGGACTCACAGATACGCAGTATTTT.

This sequence joins TRBV5-4 and TRBJ2-2; tentative D call: TRBD1 (6 bases). This CDR3 has 15 residues. Between the trimmed V and J ends, which lost 0 bases and 5 bases, there was a span of 11 bases. Germline V gene data show CDR1 as SGHNT and CDR2 as YYREEE (reference sequence). Here the CDR3 reads CASSLGRGSTGELFF. CDR3 in DNA: TGTGCCAGCAGCTTGGGTAGGGGGAGTACCGGGGAGCTGTTTTTT.

This chain connects TRBV9 to TRBJ2-3; 7 bases align to TRBD2. J gave up 4 bases and V 4 bases, and 15 bases lay outside the gene matches. Germline V CDR1 and CDR2: SGDLS, YYNGEE. The CDR3 is made up of 17 amino acids. This CDR3 is CASSPLPRRGVSDTQYF. In DNA form, the CDR3 reads TGTGCCAGCAGCCCCCTCCCCCGCCGGGGGGTATCAGATACGCAGTATTTT.

The chain couples TRBV5-1 to TRBJ2-3; 10 nucleotides agree with TRBD2. The CDR3 covers 15 residues. Germline lookup yields CDR1 SGHRS and CDR2 YFSETQ. Trimming at V came to 2 bases and at J to 2 bases, leaving 2 bases not matched to a gene. Here the CDR3 reads CASSFSGGYTDTQYF. The CDR3 DNA is TGCGCCAGCAGCTTTAGCGGGGGGTACACAGATACGCAGTATTTT.

The chain is built from TRBV6-5 and TRBJ1-2, with 9 nucleotides matching TRBD1. This CDR3 has 14 amino acids. Germline CDR1 MNHEY, CDR2 SVGAGI. V was clipped by 7 bases and J by 6 bases; unmatched bases: 9. This CDR3 reads CASNRGQGSHGYTF. CDR3 DNA: TGTGCCAGCAACCGTGGACAGGGGTCTCATGGCTACACCTTC.